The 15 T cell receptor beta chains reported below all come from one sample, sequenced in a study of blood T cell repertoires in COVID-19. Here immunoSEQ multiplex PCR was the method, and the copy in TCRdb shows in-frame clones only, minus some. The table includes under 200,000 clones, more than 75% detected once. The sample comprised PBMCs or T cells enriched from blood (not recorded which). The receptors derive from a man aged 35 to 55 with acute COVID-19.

The chain's CDR3 is CAWRTRRAGWIGELFF. The CDR3 DNA is TGTGCCTGGAGAACGAGGAGGGCTGGGTGGATCGGGGAGCTGTTTTTT. The chain couples TRBV30 to TRBJ2-2; a possible D gene is TRBD2 (6 bases). Germline V gene sequence: CDR1 GTSNPN, CDR2 SVGIG (reference sequence). The CDR3 runs to 16 residues. V was shortened by 3 bases and J by 7 bases, with 21 bases between the two germline ends.

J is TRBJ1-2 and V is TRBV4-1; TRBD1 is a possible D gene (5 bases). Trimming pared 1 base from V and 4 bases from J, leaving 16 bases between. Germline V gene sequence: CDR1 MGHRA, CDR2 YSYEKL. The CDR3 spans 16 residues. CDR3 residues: CASSQVMRGEVYGYTF. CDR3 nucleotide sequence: TGCGCCAGCAGCCAAGTTATGCGAGGGGAGGTCTATGGCTACACCTTC.

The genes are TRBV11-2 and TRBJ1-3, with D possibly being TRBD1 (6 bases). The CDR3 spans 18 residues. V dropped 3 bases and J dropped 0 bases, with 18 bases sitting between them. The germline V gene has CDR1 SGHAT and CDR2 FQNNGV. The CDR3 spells CASSFPQGGPSSGNTIYF. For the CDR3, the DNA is TGTGCCAGCAGCTTCCCCCAAGGGGGACCTTCCTCTGGAAACACCATATATTTT.

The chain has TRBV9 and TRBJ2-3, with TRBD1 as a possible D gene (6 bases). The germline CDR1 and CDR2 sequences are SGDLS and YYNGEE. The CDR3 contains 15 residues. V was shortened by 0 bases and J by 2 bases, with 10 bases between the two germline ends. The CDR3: CASSVATGNTDTQYF. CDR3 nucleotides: TGTGCCAGCAGCGTAGCGACAGGTAACACAGATACGCAGTATTTT.

The CDR3 coding sequence is TGTGCCAGCAGTTACTCGAGTAACGAGGGAGAGACCCAGTACTTC. It yields the protein CASSYSSNEGETQYF. The V gene is TRBV6-5, the J gene TRBJ2-5; possible D gene TRBD2, 5 bases. Deletions cut 0 bases from V and 4 bases from J, with 12 bases between. CDR1 is MNHEY, CDR2 SVGAGI, per germline. There are 15 residues in the CDR3.

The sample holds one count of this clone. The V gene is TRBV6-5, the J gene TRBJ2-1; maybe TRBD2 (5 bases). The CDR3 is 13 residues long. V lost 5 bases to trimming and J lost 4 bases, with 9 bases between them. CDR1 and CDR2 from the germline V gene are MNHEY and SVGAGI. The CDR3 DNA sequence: TGTGCCAGCAGTCCCCGAGGGTACAATGAGCAGTTCTTC. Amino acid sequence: CASSPRGYNEQFF.

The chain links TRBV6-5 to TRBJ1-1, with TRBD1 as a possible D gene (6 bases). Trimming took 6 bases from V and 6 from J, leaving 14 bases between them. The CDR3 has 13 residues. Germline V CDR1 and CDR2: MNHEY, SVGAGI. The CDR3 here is CASSSQQGSEAFF. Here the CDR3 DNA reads TGTGCCAGCAGCTCCCAACAGGGCTCTGAAGCTTTCTTT.

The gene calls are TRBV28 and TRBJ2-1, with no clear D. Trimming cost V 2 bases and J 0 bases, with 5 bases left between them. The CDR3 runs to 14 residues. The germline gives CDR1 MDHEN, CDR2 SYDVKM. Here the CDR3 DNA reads TGTGCCAGCAGTTTAATCAGCTCCTACAATGAGCAGTTCTTC. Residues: CASSLISSYNEQFF.

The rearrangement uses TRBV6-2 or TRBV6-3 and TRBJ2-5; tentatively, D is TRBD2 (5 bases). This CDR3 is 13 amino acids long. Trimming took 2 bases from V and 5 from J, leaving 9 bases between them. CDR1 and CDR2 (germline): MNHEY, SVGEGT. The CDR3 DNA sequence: TGTGCCAGCAGTTACGAGGGATGGGAGACCCAGTACTTC. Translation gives CASSYEGWETQYF.

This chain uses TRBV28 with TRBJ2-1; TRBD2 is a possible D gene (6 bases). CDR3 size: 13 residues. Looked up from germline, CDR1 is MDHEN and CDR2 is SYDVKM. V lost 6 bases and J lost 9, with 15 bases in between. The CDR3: CASRQTGVIEQFF. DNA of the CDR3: TGTGCCAGCAGGCAAACGGGGGTCATTGAGCAGTTCTTC.

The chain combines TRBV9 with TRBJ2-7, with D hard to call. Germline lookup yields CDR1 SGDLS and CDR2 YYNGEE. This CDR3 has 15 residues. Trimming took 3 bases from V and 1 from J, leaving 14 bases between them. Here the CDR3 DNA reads TGTGCCAGCAGCGCAGATCCGTTAAATTCCTACGAGCAGTACTTC. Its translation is CASSADPLNSYEQYF.

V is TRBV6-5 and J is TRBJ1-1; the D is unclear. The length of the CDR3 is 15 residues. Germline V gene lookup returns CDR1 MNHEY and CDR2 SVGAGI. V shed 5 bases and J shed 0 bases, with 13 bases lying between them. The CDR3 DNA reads TGTGCCAGCAGTCTGTCTCTAATTATGAACACTGAAGCTTTCTTT. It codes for CASSLSLIMNTEAFF.

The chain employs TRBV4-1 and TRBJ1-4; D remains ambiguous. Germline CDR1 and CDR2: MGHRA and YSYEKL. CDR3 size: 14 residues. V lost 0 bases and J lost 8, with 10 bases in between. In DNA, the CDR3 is TGCGCCAGCAGCCAAGATACCCTCGGGGAAAAACTGTTTTTT. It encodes CASSQDTLGEKLFF.

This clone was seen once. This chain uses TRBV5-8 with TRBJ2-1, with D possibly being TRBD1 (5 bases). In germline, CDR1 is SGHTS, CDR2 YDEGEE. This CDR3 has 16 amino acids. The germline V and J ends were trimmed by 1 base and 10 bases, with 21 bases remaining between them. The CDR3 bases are TGTGCCAGCAGCTTGTTTTTGGCCCCTGGGGCAGGCGAGCAGTTCTTC. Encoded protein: CASSLFLAPGAGEQFF.

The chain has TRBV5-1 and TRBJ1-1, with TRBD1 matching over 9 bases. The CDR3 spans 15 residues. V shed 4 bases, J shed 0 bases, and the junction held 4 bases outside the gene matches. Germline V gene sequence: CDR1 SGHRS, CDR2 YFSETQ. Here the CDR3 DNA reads TGCGCCAGCAGCCCGCGGACAGGGGTGAACACTGAAGCTTTCTTT. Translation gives CASSPRTGVNTEAFF.